One and the same sample provided the 26 T cell receptor beta chains below, sequenced in a study of beta chain features in type 1 diabetes. Notes on the study in general: Type 1 diabetes patients had TCRB CDR3s that were shorter (moderately but significantly so) in all four CD4+ subsets.

The entirety of the isolated RNA underwent reverse transcription, so expressed TCRB transcripts were sequenced. The data were produced by immunoSEQ multiplex PCR, yet TCRdb's version contains in-frame clones alone and is incomplete. Among about 160,000 clones listed, approximately 10% were seen once. No antigen has been identified for these receptors. The sequenced material came from central memory CD4+ T cells from blood. The receptors originated from a man aged 25-45 years with type 1 diabetes.

The rearrangement links TRBV4-3 to TRBJ2-5; weak D call: TRBD1 (6 bases). Germline V gene sequence: CDR1 LGHNA, CDR2 YSLEER. The ends were cut back, 0 bases at V and 4 bases at J, with 15 bases in the middle. The CDR3 length is 16 residues. DNA for the CDR3: TGCGCCAGCAGCCAAGATCTCAGGGGTAAAGGAGAGACCCAGTACTTC. This codes for CASSQDLRGKGETQYF.

The V and J genes are TRBV5-1 and TRBJ2-1; 9 nucleotides align to TRBD2. Looked up from germline, CDR1 is SGHRS and CDR2 is YFSETQ. There are 16 residues in the CDR3. V lost 3 bases, J lost 9 bases, and 13 bases stayed unmatched. The CDR3 sequence: CASSSYSGSGNGEQFF. For the CDR3, the DNA is TGCGCCAGCAGCTCTTATAGCGGGAGTGGTAACGGTGAGCAGTTCTTC.

This chain uses TRBV2 with TRBJ1-5, with D perhaps TRBD1 (6 bases). This CDR3 is built from 13 residues. Germline V gene sequence: CDR1 SNHLY, CDR2 FYNNEI. Trimming removed 3 bases at V and 4 bases at J, with 7 bases between. The CDR3 sequence is CASSDTGNQPQHF. For the CDR3, the DNA is TGTGCCAGCAGTGACACAGGGAATCAGCCCCAGCATTTT.

The table lists this clone with a few counts. This specimen includes other DNA sequences encoding the same CDR3. The chain uses TRBV9 and TRBJ2-5, with unresolved D. From germline, CDR1 is SGDLS and CDR2 YYNGEE. The CDR3 covers 12 residues. V was cut by 0 bases and J by 5 bases, with 5 bases left in between. As DNA, the CDR3 is TGTGCCAGCAGCGTAGGAGGTGAGACCCAGTACTTC. It is translated as CASSVGGETQYF.

The chain has TRBV6-6 and TRBJ2-6; D is perhaps TRBD2 (6 bases). The V gene's germline CDR1 is MNHNY and CDR2 SVGAGI (reference sequence). The V end lost 6 bases, the J end lost 0 bases, and 9 bases lay between the germline ends. CDR3 length: 15 residues. The CDR3 is CASSAGSSGANVLTF. For the CDR3, the DNA is TGTGCCAGCAGCGCGGGAAGCTCTGGGGCCAACGTCCTGACTTTC.

The chain employs TRBV9 and TRBJ2-5, with 10 nucleotides matching TRBD1. V shed 4 bases, J shed 5 bases, and the junction held 8 bases outside the gene matches. The germline CDR1 and CDR2 sequences are SGDLS and YYNGEE. This CDR3 is 15 amino acids long. This CDR3 reads CASSKTPGQGETQYF. The CDR3 region has the DNA TGTGCCAGCAGCAAGACACCGGGACAGGGGGAGACCCAGTACTTC.

This clone was recorded a few times. Different DNA sequences within this sample yield the same CDR3. J is TRBJ2-5 and V is TRBV27, with TRBD2 matching 12 bases. Germline V CDR1 and CDR2: MNHEY, SMNVEV (reference sequence). CDR3 length: 15 residues. J gave up 4 bases and V 4 bases, and 4 bases lay outside the gene matches. This chain's CDR3 is CASSSGTSGRETQYF. The CDR3 DNA reads TGTGCCAGCAGTTCCGGGACTAGCGGGCGAGAGACCCAGTACTTC.

The chain combines TRBV5-1 with TRBJ1-1; D not certain. The CDR3 runs 13 residues. V lost 0 bases and J lost 1, with 4 bases in between. Looked up from germline, CDR1 is SGHRS and CDR2 is YFSETQ. The CDR3: CASSLAKNTEAFF. DNA for the CDR3: TGCGCCAGCAGCTTGGCCAAGAACACTGAAGCTTTCTTT.

This clone was observed a few times. V and J are TRBV2 and TRBJ2-3; D is perhaps TRBD2 (6 bases). V gave up 10 bases and J gave up 8 bases, with 19 bases separating them. Germline lookup yields CDR1 SNHLY and CDR2 FYNNEI. CDR3 size: 13 residues. This CDR3 is CATRVDSGGTQYF. The CDR3 coding sequence is TGTGCCACCCGTGTAGACTCCGGGGGTACGCAGTATTTT.

The chain recombines TRBV4-3 with TRBJ1-5; D is ambiguous. The germline CDR1 and CDR2 sequences are LGHNA and YSLEER. CDR3 length: 14 amino acids. V shed 0 bases and J shed 5 bases, with 8 bases lying between them. CDR3 region: CASSQDISDQPQHF. Written as DNA, the CDR3 is TGCGCCAGCAGCCAAGATATCTCAGATCAGCCCCAGCATTTT.

As for this clone: Other DNA sequences of this sample code for an identical CDR3. V gene TRBV2 combines with J gene TRBJ2-3; no definite D call. V was clipped by 4 bases and J by 0 bases, with 2 bases between them. The CDR3 sequence is 12 residues long. Germline CDR1 is SNHLY and CDR2 is FYNNEI. The CDR3 here is CASSVSTDTQYF. For the CDR3, the DNA is TGTGCCAGCAGTGTAAGCACAGATACGCAGTATTTT. Variable domain in full (rest from reference TRBV2 and TRBJ2-3): EPEVTQTPSHQVTQMGQEVILRCVPISNHLYFYWYRQILGQKVEFLVSFYNNEISEKSEIFDDQFSVERPDGSNFTLKIRSTKLEDSAMYFCASSVSTDTQYFGPGTRLTVL.

This clone has a count of ten or more. The genes are TRBV28 and TRBJ1-5; D is possibly TRBD1 (6 bases). The CDR3 runs 13 residues. CDR1 is MDHEN, CDR2 SYDVKM, per germline. V was trimmed by 6 bases and J by 7 bases, leaving 13 bases between them. Written as DNA, the CDR3 is TGTGCCAGCAGGAACAGGGTAGGGCAGCCCCAGCATTTT. The encoded protein is CASRNRVGQPQHF.

This clone was picked up a small number of times. V usage is TRBV7-2 and J usage is TRBJ2-7; 13 bases align to TRBD2. After removal of 1 base from V and 7 bases from J, the junction contained 4 bases not matched to a gene. Germline V gene lookup returns CDR1 SGHTA and CDR2 FQGNSA. The CDR3 totals 15 residues. CDR3 in DNA: TGTGCCAGCAGCTTAGAAGGACTAGCGGGAGTTGAGCAGTACTTC. Residues: CASSLEGLAGVEQYF.

The J gene is TRBJ2-3, the V gene TRBV7-8; 16 bases are shared with TRBD2. The length of the CDR3 is 19 residues. V shed 1 base, J shed 2 bases, and the junction held 6 bases outside the gene matches. Germline V CDR1 and CDR2: SGHVS, FQNEAQ. The CDR3 loop is CASSLEGTSGRALTDTQYF. CDR3 coding DNA: TGTGCCAGCAGCTTAGAGGGGACTAGCGGGAGGGCCCTCACAGATACGCAGTATTTT. Using reference TRBV7-8 and TRBJ2-3 for the parts outside the CDR3, the full variable domain is GAGVSQSPRYKVAKRGQDVALRCDPISGHVSLFWYQQALGQGPEFLTYFQNEAQLDKSGLPSDRFFAERPEGSVSTLKIQRTQQEDSAVYLCASSLEGTSGRALTDTQYFGPGTRLTVL.

This clone was counted only a few times. The DNA of the CDR3 is TGTGCCAGCAGAACGGGGAGCGGGAGTACCACCGGGGAGCTGTTTTTT. Translated, it gives CASRTGSGSTTGELFF. The chain carries TRBV5-6 and TRBJ2-2, with TRBD2 matching over 8 bases. The CDR3 sequence is 16 residues long. Germline CDR1 and CDR2: SGHDT and YYEEEE. With V trimmed by 5 bases and J by 4 bases, 10 bases remained unmatched.

This clone was found a few times. The rearrangement links TRBV5-1 to TRBJ2-2, with D maybe TRBD1 (5 bases). The CDR3 is 17 residues long. Germline V gene data show CDR1 as SGHRS and CDR2 as YFSETQ. Trimming shortened V by 0 bases and J by 4 bases, and 16 bases separated the two germline ends. DNA of the CDR3: TGCGCCAGCAGCTTGGATTCCCCAGGGTACGGCACCGGGGAGCTGTTTTTT. Its translation: CASSLDSPGYGTGELFF.

This clone was recorded a few times. This chain joins TRBV15 and TRBJ1-5; 11 bases map to TRBD1. Germline CDR1 reads LNHNV; CDR2 reads YYDKDF (reference sequence). Germline trimming cut 4 bases from V and 4 bases from J; bases unmatched to any gene: 6. The CDR3 is 16 residues long. CDR3 amino acids: CATSTLGQGENQPQHF. As DNA, the CDR3 is TGTGCCACCAGCACCTTGGGACAGGGGGAGAATCAGCCCCAGCATTTT.

This clone has a handful of counts. CDR3: CASSLQQGYEQYF. For the CDR3, the DNA is TGTGCCAGCAGCTTACAACAGGGTTACGAGCAGTACTTC. The rearrangement links TRBV7-3 to TRBJ2-7, with D possibly matching TRBD1 (6 bases). The V end was cut by 2 bases, the J end by 4 bases, with 9 bases between. In germline, CDR1 is SGHTA, CDR2 FQGTGA. This CDR3 region has 13 residues.

This clone appeared a few times. The V call is TRBV5-4, the J call TRBJ1-5, with D possibly being TRBD1 (6 bases). V lost 2 bases, J lost 0 bases, and 12 bases lay in between. This CDR3 region has 16 residues. Germline loops: CDR1 SGHNT, CDR2 YYREEE (reference sequence). This chain's CDR3 is CASSLGGPDSNQPQHF. The DNA for the CDR3 is TGTGCCAGCAGCTTAGGGGGACCTGATAGCAATCAGCCCCAGCATTTT.

This chain connects TRBV6-1 to TRBJ2-3, with a weak D call TRBD2 (6 bases). The CDR3 totals 16 residues. Trimming stripped 2 bases from V and 1 base from J, with 13 bases between. CDR1 is MNHNS, CDR2 SASEGT, per germline. The DNA for the CDR3 is TGTGCCAGCAGTGAACATAGCGGAGGTGGCACAGATACGCAGTATTTT. It is translated as CASSEHSGGGTDTQYF.

This clone was picked up a small number of times. The rearrangement uses TRBV5-4 and TRBJ2-5; D may be TRBD2 (5 bases). Trimming removed 4 bases from V and 2 bases from J, with 12 bases in between. Germline V lookup: CDR1 SGHNT, CDR2 YYREEE (reference sequence). The CDR3 is made up of 14 amino acids. The CDR3 bases are TGTGCCAGCAGCCTGCCGACGGGGCAAGAGACCCAGTACTTC. Amino acid sequence: CASSLPTGQETQYF. Together with reference TRBV5-4 and TRBJ2-5, the CDR3 gives the full variable domain: ETGVTQSPTHLIKTRGQQVTLRCSSQSGHNTVSWYQQALGQGPQFIFQYYREEENGRGNFPPRFSGLQFPNYSSELNVNALELDDSALYLCASSLPTGQETQYFGPGTRLLVL.

This clone was observed a few times. The CDR3 DNA sequence: TGTGCCAGCACTGACCCGAGTCAGGGCATTCAGTACTTC. This encodes CASTDPSQGIQYF. The chain carries TRBV27 and TRBJ2-4; weak D call: TRBD1 (5 bases). V was shortened by 7 bases and J by 9 bases, with 16 bases between the two germline ends. The V gene's germline CDR1 is MNHEY and CDR2 SMNVEV (reference sequence). This CDR3 comprises 13 residues.

V is TRBV6-5 and J is TRBJ1-4, with D possibly matching TRBD1 (6 bases). Between the trimmed V and J ends, which lost 5 bases and 0 bases, there was a span of 10 bases. Germline V gene sequence: CDR1 MNHEY, CDR2 SVGAGI. The CDR3 contains 15 residues. The CDR3: CASSVDRATNEKLFF. The CDR3 nucleotides read TGTGCCAGCAGTGTGGACAGAGCAACTAATGAAAAACTGTTTTTT.

This clone was found a few times. The CDR3 sequence is CASSADRGSWEKLFF. The DNA for the CDR3 is TGTGCCAGCAGCGCGGACAGGGGGAGTTGGGAAAAACTGTTTTTT. This chain uses TRBV5-6 with TRBJ1-4; 10 bases align to TRBD1. Germline V CDR1 and CDR2: SGHDT, YYEEEE. CDR3 length: 15 amino acids. V dropped 4 bases and J dropped 8; count of bases not matched to a gene: 8.

This clone was seen more than once but under ten times. The V and J genes are TRBV25-1 and TRBJ1-1, with D maybe TRBD1 (6 bases). The V end was cut by 4 bases, the J end by 4 bases, with 16 bases between. The germline gives CDR1 MGHDK, CDR2 SYGVNS. The CDR3 is made up of 15 amino acids. The CDR3 DNA reads TGTGCCAGCAGTGTTCCCACAGGGTTGGGCACTGAAGCTTTCTTT. Amino acids: CASSVPTGLGTEAFF.

The rearrangement links TRBV5-6 to TRBJ1-2, with TRBD1 matching 8 bases. J gave up 4 bases and V 2 bases, and 4 bases lay outside the gene matches. CDR1 SGHDT and CDR2 YYEEEE come from the germline V gene. The CDR3 has 14 amino acids. CDR3 sequence reads: CASSFQDRAYGYTF. CDR3 coding DNA: TGTGCCAGCAGCTTCCAGGACAGGGCCTATGGCTACACCTTC. Variable domain in full (rest from reference TRBV5-6 and TRBJ1-2): DAGVTQSPTHLIKTRGQQVTLRCSPKSGHDTVSWYQQALGQGPQFIFQYYEEEERQRGNFPDRFSGHQFPNYSSELNVNALLLGDSALYLCASSFQDRAYGYTFGSGTRLTVV.